This T cell receptor beta chain emerged from a study of T cell repertoires in cytomegalovirus infection. Study background: Based on public TCR beta signatures, there were indications of CMV infection and of a matching HLA type.

The sample holds a few counts of this clonotype. Its antigen remains unidentified. MiXCR, applied by TCRdb to the reads, yields one record per CDR3 protein. The table shows approximately 770,000 distinct CDR3 sequences, with 25% to 30% occurring only once. V dropped 3 bases and J dropped 4 bases, with 15 bases sitting between them. This CDR3 is built from 15 residues. This chain connects TRBV12-3 or TRBV12-4 to TRBJ1-2; D gene ambiguous. Sequencing used cultured CD8+ T cells from PBMCs, obtained from culture after CMV antigen stimulation. The sequence came from a human donor in good health (CMV status not recorded). Some clones in this sample may be carry-over from other donors' samples. This CDR3 is CASSFGRPGIYGYTF. For the CDR3, the DNA is TGTGCCAGCAGTTTTGGTCGGCCCGGGATCTATGGCTACACCTTC.